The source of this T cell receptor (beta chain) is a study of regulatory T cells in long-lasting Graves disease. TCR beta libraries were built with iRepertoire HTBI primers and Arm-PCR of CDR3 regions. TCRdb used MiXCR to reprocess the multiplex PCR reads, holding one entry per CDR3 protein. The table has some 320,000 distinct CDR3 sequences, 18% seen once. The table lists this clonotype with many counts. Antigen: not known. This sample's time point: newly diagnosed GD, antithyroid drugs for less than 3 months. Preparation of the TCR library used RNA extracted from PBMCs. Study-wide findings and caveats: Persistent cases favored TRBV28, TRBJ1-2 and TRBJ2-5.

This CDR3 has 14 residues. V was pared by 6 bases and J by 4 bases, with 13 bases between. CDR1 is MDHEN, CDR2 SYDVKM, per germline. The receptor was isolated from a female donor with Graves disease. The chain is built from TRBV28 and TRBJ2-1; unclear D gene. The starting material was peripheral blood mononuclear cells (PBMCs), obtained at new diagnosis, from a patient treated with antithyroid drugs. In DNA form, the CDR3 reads TGTGCCAGCAGCTTTAGGGCTACGTACAATGAGCAGTTCTTC. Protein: CASSFRATYNEQFF. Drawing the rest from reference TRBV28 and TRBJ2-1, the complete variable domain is DVKVTQSSRYLVKRTGEKVFLECVQDMDHENMFWYRQDPGLGLRLIYFSYDVKMKEKGDIPEGYSVSREKKERFSLILESASTNQTSMYLCASSFRATYNEQFFGPGTRLTVL.